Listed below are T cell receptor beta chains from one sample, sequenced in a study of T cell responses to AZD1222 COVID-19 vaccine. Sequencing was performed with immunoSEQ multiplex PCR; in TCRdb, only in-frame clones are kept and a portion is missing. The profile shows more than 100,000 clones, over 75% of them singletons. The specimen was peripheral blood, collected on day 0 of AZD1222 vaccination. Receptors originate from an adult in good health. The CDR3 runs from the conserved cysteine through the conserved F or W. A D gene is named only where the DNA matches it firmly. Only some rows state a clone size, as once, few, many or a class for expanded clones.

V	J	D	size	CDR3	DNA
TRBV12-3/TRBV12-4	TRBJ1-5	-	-	CASSLTNLGPQHF	TGTGCCAGCAGTTTAACGAACTTAGGGCCCCAGCATTTT
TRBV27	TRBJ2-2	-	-	CASSFLDRINTGELFF	TGTGCCAGCAGTTTCTTAGACAGGATAAACACCGGGGAGCTGTTTTTT
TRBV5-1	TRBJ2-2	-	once	CASSPIRDGELFF	TGCGCCAGCAGCCCCATAAGGGACGGGGAGCTGTTTTTT
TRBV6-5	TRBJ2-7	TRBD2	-	CASSSLAGGDYEQYF	TGTGCCAGCAGTTCACTAGCGGGGGGAGACTACGAGCAGTACTTC
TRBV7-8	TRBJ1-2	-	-	CASSLASAGPYGYTF	TGTGCCAGCAGCTTAGCGTCAGCAGGGCCCTATGGCTACACCTTC
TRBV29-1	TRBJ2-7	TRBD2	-	CSVEELAGDYEQYF	TGCAGCGTTGAAGAACTAGCGGGGGACTACGAGCAGTACTTC
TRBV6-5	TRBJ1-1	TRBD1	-	CASSYVDRNEAFF	TGTGCCAGCAGTTACGTGGACAGGAACGAAGCTTTCTTT
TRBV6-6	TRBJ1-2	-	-	CASRYYGGGVNYGYTF	TGTGCCAGCAGATATTATGGTGGCGGGGTTAACTATGGCTACACCTTC
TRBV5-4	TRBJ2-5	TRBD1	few	CASSPQGQGSETQYF	TGTGCCAGCAGCCCACAGGGACAGGGGAGCGAGACCCAGTACTTC
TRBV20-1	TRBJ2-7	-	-	CSARDVTEQYF	TGCAGTGCTAGAGATGTAACCGAGCAGTACTTC
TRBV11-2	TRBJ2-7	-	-	CASSLGGGRRSYEQYF	TGTGCCAGCAGCTTAGGAGGGGGGCGCAGATCCTACGAGCAGTACTTC
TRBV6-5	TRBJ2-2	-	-	CASSSPGTYTGELFF	TGTGCCAGCAGTTCCCCCGGGACCTACACCGGGGAGCTGTTTTTT
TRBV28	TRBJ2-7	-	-	CASSLSLGGSYEQYF	TGTGCCAGCAGTTTATCGTTGGGGGGCTCCTACGAGCAGTACTTC
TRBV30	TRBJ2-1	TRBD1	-	CAWSVWRQGGNEQFF	TGTGCCTGGAGTGTCTGGAGACAGGGGGGCAATGAGCAGTTCTTC
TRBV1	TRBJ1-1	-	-	CRPQPKRQSRQAFF	TGCCGACCGCAGCCAAAGAGACAGAGCCGTCAAGCTTTCTTT
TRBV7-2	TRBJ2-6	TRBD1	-	CASSLSPGQGISGANVLTF	TGTGCCAGCAGCTTAAGCCCGGGACAGGGGATTTCTGGGGCCAACGTCCTGACTTTC
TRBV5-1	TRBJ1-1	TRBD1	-	CASSPVTGGMAEAFF	TGCGCCAGCAGCCCCGTGACAGGGGGCATGGCTGAAGCTTTCTTT
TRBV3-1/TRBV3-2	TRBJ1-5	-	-	CASSPQGNNQPQHF	TGTGCCAGCAGCCCCCAGGGGAACAATCAGCCCCAGCATTTT
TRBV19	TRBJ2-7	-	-	CASSPQGPSYEQYF	TGTGCCAGTAGTCCCCAGGGACCCTCTTACGAGCAGTACTTC
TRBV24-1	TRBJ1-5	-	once	CATSGKGLWEPQHF	TGTGCCACCAGTGGTAAGGGCTTATGGGAGCCCCAGCATTTT
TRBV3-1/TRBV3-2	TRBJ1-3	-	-	CASSQDFGGSGNTIYF	TGTGCCAGCAGCCAAGATTTTGGGGGTTCCGGAAACACCATATATTTT
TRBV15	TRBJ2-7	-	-	CATSRVFGYEQYF	TGTGCCACCAGCAGAGTTTTTGGGTACGAGCAGTACTTC
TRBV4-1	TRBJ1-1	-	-	CASTHRVGWNTEAFF	TGCGCCAGCACCCACAGGGTTGGGTGGAACACTGAAGCTTTCTTT
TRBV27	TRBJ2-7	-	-	CASSPGTRTYEQYF	TGTGCCAGCAGTCCCGGGACAAGAACCTACGAGCAGTACTTC
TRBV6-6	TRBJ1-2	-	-	CASSPRDTESYTF	TGTGCCAGCAGCCCCCGGGACACCGAGTCCTACACCTTC
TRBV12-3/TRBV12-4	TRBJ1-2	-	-	CASVRNYGYTF	TGTGCCAGCGTCAGAAACTATGGCTACACCTTC
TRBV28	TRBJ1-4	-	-	CASRDRRLEKLFF	TGTGCCAGTAGAGATCGGAGGCTAGAAAAACTGTTTTTT
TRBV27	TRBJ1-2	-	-	CASSLSMGGGRTNYGYTF	TGTGCCAGCAGTTTATCGATGGGGGGCGGACGGACCAACTATGGCTACACCTTC
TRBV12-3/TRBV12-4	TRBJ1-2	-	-	CASSWDRTEGYTF	TGTGCCAGCAGTTGGGATAGGACAGAAGGCTACACCTTC
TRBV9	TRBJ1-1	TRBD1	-	CASSGRQGTDTEAFF	TGTGCCAGCAGCGGACGACAGGGAACGGACACTGAAGCTTTCTTT
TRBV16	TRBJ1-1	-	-	CASSQSYSNTEAFF	TGTGCCAGCAGCCAATCCTACAGTAACACTGAAGCTTTCTTT
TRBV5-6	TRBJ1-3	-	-	CASRVGPGGGNTIYF	TGTGCCAGCAGGGTGGGGCCGGGGGGCGGAAACACCATATATTTT
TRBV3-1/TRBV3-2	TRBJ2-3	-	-	CASSHSPDTQYF	TGTGCCAGCAGCCACTCTCCGGATACGCAGTATTTT
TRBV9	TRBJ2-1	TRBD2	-	CASSVGSGGLNEQFF	TGTGCCAGCAGCGTAGGGTCGGGGGGACTCAATGAGCAGTTCTTC
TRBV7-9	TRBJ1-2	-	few	CASSYRAAFSGYTF	TGTGCCAGCAGCTACCGGGCCGCCTTCTCTGGCTACACCTTC
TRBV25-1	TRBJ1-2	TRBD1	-	CASSDGQGPTGYTF	TGTGCCAGCAGTGATGGACAGGGTCCGACTGGCTACACCTTC
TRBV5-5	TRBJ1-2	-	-	CASSSGWYGYTF	TGTGCCAGCAGCTCAGGGTGGTATGGCTACACCTTC
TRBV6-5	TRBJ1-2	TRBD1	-	CASTGQGLSRYGYTF	TGTGCCAGCACGGGACAGGGACTGTCTCGCTATGGCTACACCTTC
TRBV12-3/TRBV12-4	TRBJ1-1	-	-	CASSLGVEAFF	TGTGCCAGCAGTTTAGGGGTGGAAGCTTTCTTT
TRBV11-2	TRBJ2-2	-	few	CASSPWSKGELFF	TGTGCCAGCAGCCCCTGGAGCAAAGGGGAGCTGTTTTTT
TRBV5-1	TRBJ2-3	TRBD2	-	CASSRLAGNLGDTQYF	TGCGCCAGCAGCCGACTAGCGGGGAACCTCGGGGATACGCAGTATTTT
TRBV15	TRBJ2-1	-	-	CATQDRSNEQFF	TGTGCCACACAAGACAGATCCAATGAGCAGTTCTTC
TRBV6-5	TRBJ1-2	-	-	CASGGAFYGYTF	TGTGCCAGCGGGGGGGCCTTTTATGGCTACACCTTC
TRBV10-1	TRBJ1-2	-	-	CANDSNYGYTF	TGCGCCAACGACAGCAACTATGGCTACACCTTC
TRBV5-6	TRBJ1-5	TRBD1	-	CASSPGTGFYSNQPQHF	TGTGCCAGCAGCCCCGGGACAGGGTTCTATAGCAATCAGCCCCAGCATTTT
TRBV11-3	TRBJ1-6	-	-	CASSPSMGGNSPLHF	TGTGCCAGCAGCCCTAGTATGGGGGGAAATTCACCCCTCCACTTT
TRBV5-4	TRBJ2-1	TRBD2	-	CASSLVAGPRNEQFF	TGTGCCAGCAGCTTGGTAGCGGGCCCCCGGAATGAGCAGTTCTTC
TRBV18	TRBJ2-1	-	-	CASSPPRGGEQFF	TGTGCCAGCTCACCACCGCGAGGGGGGGAGCAGTTCTTC
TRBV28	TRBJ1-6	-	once	CASRWSNSPLHF	TGTGCCAGCAGATGGAGTAATTCACCCCTCCACTTT
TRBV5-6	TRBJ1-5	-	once	CASSFQQNQPQHF	TGTGCCAGCAGCTTCCAGCAAAATCAGCCCCAGCATTTT
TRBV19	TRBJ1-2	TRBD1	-	CASSQDRVRGYTF	TGTGCCAGTAGCCAAGACAGGGTCCGTGGCTACACCTTC
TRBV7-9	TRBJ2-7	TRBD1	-	CASSPKSQGPYLYEQYF	TGTGCCAGCAGCCCAAAATCACAGGGGCCTTATCTCTACGAGCAGTACTTC
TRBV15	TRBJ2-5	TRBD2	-	CATSRGTSSTAETQYF	TGTGCCACCAGCAGAGGGACTAGCAGTACCGCTGAGACCCAGTACTTC
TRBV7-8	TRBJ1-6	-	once	CASSLVKGSPLHF	TGTGCCAGCAGCTTAGTAAAGGGCTCACCCCTCCACTTT
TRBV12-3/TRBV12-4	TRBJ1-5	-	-	CASSLRWEQPQHF	TGTGCCAGCAGTTTAAGGTGGGAGCAGCCCCAGCATTTT
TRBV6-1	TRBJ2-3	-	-	CASSEPMTDTQYF	TGTGCCAGCAGTGAACCTATGACAGATACGCAGTATTTT
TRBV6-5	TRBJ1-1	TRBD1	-	CASSRTGGIEAFF	TGTGCCAGCAGCCGGACAGGGGGAATTGAAGCTTTCTTT
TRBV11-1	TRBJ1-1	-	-	CASSLGQNTEAFF	TGTGCCAGCAGCCTGGGACAAAACACTGAAGCTTTCTTT
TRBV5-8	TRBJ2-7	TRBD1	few	CASSPDRDRPPYEQYF	TGTGCCAGCAGCCCAGACCGGGACAGGCCCCCCTACGAGCAGTACTTC
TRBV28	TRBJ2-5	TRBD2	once	CASTKGAGGARGTQYF	TGTGCCAGCACCAAGGGAGCGGGGGGGGCTCGAGGGACCCAGTACTTC